This is a list of T cell receptor beta chains from one sample in a study of cytomegalovirus exposure and HLA in healthy donors. Assay: immunoSEQ multiplex PCR; the TCRdb copy retains only in-frame clones and omits some. The top ten clones hold 15% of a sample with tens of thousands of clones, roughly 61% of them seen once. The source material was PBMCs. The source is a woman in her 40s in good health and CMV-seropositive. Both conserved end residues are part of each CDR3.

j_call | v_call | cdr3_aa
TRBJ2-3 | TRBV10-3 | CAISESTSKQHDTQYF
TRBJ2-6 | TRBV10-1 | CASSESGDRGSGANVLTF
TRBJ2-1 | TRBV7-2 | CASSLVARTNNEQFF
TRBJ2-1 | TRBV5-4 | CASRKGGTKEDEQFF
TRBJ2-5 | TRBV2 | CASSRTSGSRLGETQYF
TRBJ2-5 | TRBV28 | CAIGLAGLQETQYF
TRBJ2-5 | TRBV2 | CASSEDRGQPETQYF
TRBJ1-1 | TRBV7-8 | CASSKPQGAQGTEAFF
TRBJ2-3 | TRBV9 | CASSVGDSQNTDTQYF
TRBJ2-1 | TRBV19 | CATRSGHGSYNEQFF
TRBJ2-1 | TRBV4-1 | CASSHSGRWNEQFF
TRBJ1-1 | TRBV11-2 | CASSLGLEAFF
TRBJ2-1 | TRBV18 | CASSPPEGRNNEQFF
TRBJ1-1 | TRBV7-9 | CASSLRLEGFF
TRBJ2-7 | TRBV4-3 | CASSQLMSGRAGEQYF
TRBJ1-2 | TRBV13 | CASSQEGRVDYGYTF